The 28 T cell receptor beta chains given below trace back to one sample, sequenced in a study of cytomegalovirus exposure and HLA in healthy donors. Researchers ran the PCR with 60 Vbeta and 13 Jbeta primers. Sequencing was performed with immunoSEQ multiplex PCR; in TCRdb, only in-frame clones are kept and a portion is missing. Of about 90,000 clones in the sample, more than 60% were seen once. Material: PBMCs. These receptors all stem from a boy aged 5-17 years in good health and CMV-seronegative.

This chain links TRBV6-1 with TRBJ1-2, with D unclear. Germline V CDR1 and CDR2: MNHNS, SASEGT. The CDR3 is made up of 15 amino acids. The V gene lost 2 bases and the J gene lost 8 bases, with 18 bases spanning the gap. CDR3: CASSEYSAVRRGYTF. CDR3 nucleotide sequence: TGTGCCAGCAGTGAATACTCCGCAGTTAGGCGGGGCTACACCTTC.

The chain combines TRBV28 with TRBJ1-5; D is unclear. Germline V gene sequence: CDR1 MDHEN, CDR2 SYDVKM. V was pared by 9 bases and J by 4 bases, with 7 bases between. CDR3 length equals 11 residues. The CDR3 spells CARQNNQPQHF. The DNA of the CDR3 is TGTGCCAGACAGAATAATCAGCCCCAGCATTTT.

This chain connects TRBV29-1 to TRBJ1-2, with 8 bases that match TRBD1. J gave up 7 bases and V 7 bases, and 11 bases lay outside the gene matches. CDR1 and CDR2 from the germline V gene are SQVTM and ANQGSEA. The CDR3 extends over 13 amino acids. CDR3 DNA sequence: TGCAGCGCTCCGACAGGGGAGACAAGTGGCTACACCTTC. Translation gives CSAPTGETSGYTF.

The genes are TRBV6-5 and TRBJ1-2; D not resolved. The CDR3 extends over 13 amino acids. Trimming removed 4 bases from V and 8 bases from J, with 14 bases in between. Germline CDR1 and CDR2: MNHEY and SVGAGI. The CDR3 nucleotides read TGTGCCAGCAGTTCTGAGCGCGTTCGCGGCTACACCTTC. It codes for CASSSERVRGYTF.

The chain couples TRBV28 to TRBJ1-6, with a possible D match to TRBD1 (5 bases). V was trimmed by 5 bases and J by 7 bases, leaving 9 bases between them. The CDR3 length is 13 residues. Germline CDR1 is MDHEN and CDR2 is SYDVKM. The CDR3 DNA reads TGTGCCAGCAGTCCGTACAGGAATTCACCCCTCCACTTT. As protein: CASSPYRNSPLHF.

V gene TRBV30 combines with J gene TRBJ1-2; D possibly corresponds to TRBD1 (6 bases). The CDR3 is made up of 13 amino acids. V was shortened by 7 bases and J by 8 bases, with 20 bases between the two germline ends. Germline-derived CDR1 and CDR2 are GTSNPN and SVGIG (reference sequence). The CDR3, as DNA: TGTGCCTCCCCGTGGGGGGGCGCGAGGGGCTACACCTTC. This gives the protein CASPWGGARGYTF.

This clone appeared a single time. The chain carries TRBV11-2 and TRBJ2-3; tentatively, D is TRBD2 (5 bases). The CDR3 runs 14 residues. Trimming removed 5 bases at V and 2 bases at J, with 11 bases between. CDR1 and CDR2 (germline): SGHAT, FQNNGV. CDR3 in DNA: TGTGCCAGCAGCCCCTCTAGCAACACAGATACGCAGTATTTT. Translation: CASSPSSNTDTQYF.

This chain uses TRBV25-1 with TRBJ2-7, with D uncertain. V lost 5 bases, J lost 5 bases, and 4 bases lay in between. The germline gives CDR1 MGHDK, CDR2 SYGVNS. This CDR3 is 10 amino acids long. CDR3 amino acids: CASSLNEQYF. CDR3 nucleotide sequence: TGTGCCAGCAGTTTAAACGAGCAGTACTTC.

DNA for the CDR3: TGCAGCGTTGAAGGGCCCCGGGGGGGCCTGGGCGATGGCTACACCTTC. It yields the protein CSVEGPRGGLGDGYTF. The chain joins TRBV29-1 to TRBJ1-2; D may be TRBD1 (6 bases). Trimming pared 1 base from V and 6 bases from J, leaving 21 bases between. Germline CDR1 reads SQVTM; CDR2 reads ANQGSEA. The CDR3 has 16 amino acids. Filled out from reference TRBV29-1 and TRBJ1-2, the complete variable domain reads SAVISQKPSRDICQRGTSLTIQCQVDSQVTMMFWYRQQPGQSLTLIATANQGSEATYESGFVIDKFPISRPNLTFSTLTVSNMSPEDSSIYLCSVEGPRGGLGDGYTFGSGTRLTVV.

V gene TRBV30 combines with J gene TRBJ2-7, with TRBD1 identical over 7 bases. The CDR3 contains 16 residues. V lost 4 bases and J lost 2; bases outside the gene matches: 14. Germline CDR1 reads GTSNPN; CDR2 reads SVGIG (reference sequence). Written as DNA, the CDR3 is TGTGCCTGGATCACGCAAGGCCAGGGGGAACCCTACGAGCAGTACTTC. It encodes CAWITQGQGEPYEQYF.

The rearrangement uses TRBV15 and TRBJ1-5, with D maybe TRBD1 (5 bases). The CDR3 extends over 13 amino acids. V dropped 3 bases and J dropped 13 bases, with 16 bases sitting between them. Looked up from germline, CDR1 is LNHNV and CDR2 is YYDKDF (reference sequence). For the CDR3, the DNA is TGTGCCACCAGCAGTATGATTCAGGGTTCACAGCATTTT. Translation gives CATSSMIQGSQHF.

The chain recombines TRBV27 with TRBJ1-2, with unresolved D. The CDR3 runs to 12 residues. Germline assignment: CDR1 MNHEY and CDR2 SMNVEV (reference sequence). Trimming took 5 bases from V and 5 from J, leaving 9 bases between them. For the CDR3, the DNA is TGTGCCAGCAGTGCGGGTTCTTATGGCTACACCTTC. It encodes CASSAGSYGYTF.

V usage is TRBV18 and J usage is TRBJ2-7; TRBD2 might be the D (6 bases). V gave up 2 bases and J gave up 9 bases, with 23 bases separating them. The V gene's germline CDR1 is KGHSH and CDR2 LQKENI. The CDR3 runs 16 residues. CDR3 region: CASSPRDWDSTIGQYF. In DNA, the CDR3 is TGTGCCAGCTCACCAAGGGACTGGGATAGCACTATAGGGCAGTACTTC. The full variable domain, completed using reference TRBV18 and TRBJ2-7, is NAGVMQNPRHLVRRRGQEARLRCSPMKGHSHVYWYRQLPEEGLKFMVYLQKENIIDESGMPKERFSAEFPKEGPSILRIQQVVRGDSAAYFCASSPRDWDSTIGQYFGPGTRLTVT.

V usage is TRBV7-3 and J usage is TRBJ2-1; 7 bases fit TRBD2. The J segment lost 6 bases and the V segment lost 3 bases, leaving 8 bases of the junction unmatched. Germline V gene lookup returns CDR1 SGHTA and CDR2 FQGTGA. The CDR3 spans 15 residues. The CDR3, as DNA: TGTGCCAGCAGCTTTCAGTGGGAGGGGCGCAATGAGCAGTTCTTC. It yields the protein CASSFQWEGRNEQFF. Looking up the rest from reference TRBV7-3 and TRBJ2-1 gives the full variable domain: GAGVSQTPSNKVTEKGKYVELRCDPISGHTALYWYRQSLGQGPEFLIYFQGTGAADDSGLPNDRFFAVRPEGSVSTLKIQRTERGDSAVYLCASSFQWEGRNEQFFGPGTRLTVL.

The V and J genes are TRBV20-1 and TRBJ2-2; no firm D call. With 5 bases removed from V and 8 bases from J, the gap between germline ends came to 9 bases. The CDR3 consists of 11 residues. The V gene's germline CDR1 is DFQATT and CDR2 SNEGSKA (reference sequence). In DNA, the CDR3 is TGCAGTGCTGGTTACTCAGGGGAGCTGTTTTTT. Its translation is CSAGYSGELFF.

DNA of the CDR3: TGTGCCAGCAGCCTACAGGGGAACTATGGCTACACCTTC. It translates to CASSLQGNYGYTF. The chain uses TRBV7-9 and TRBJ1-2; TRBD1 matches 7 bases. V was pared by 5 bases and J by 2 bases, with 2 bases of the junction left unmatched. The CDR3 is 13 amino acids. The V gene's germline CDR1 is SEHNR and CDR2 FQNEAQ (reference sequence). The whole variable domain, filled in from reference TRBV7-9 and TRBJ1-2, reads DTGVSQNPRHKITKRGQNVTFRCDPISEHNRLYWYRQTLGQGPEFLTYFQNEAQLEKSRLLSDRFSAERPKGSFSTLEIQRTEQGDSAMYLCASSLQGNYGYTFGSGTRLTVV.

V usage is TRBV30 and J usage is TRBJ1-1; D perhaps matches TRBD1 (5 bases). The CDR3 totals 12 residues. V was cut by 5 bases and J by 4 bases, with 11 bases left in between. The germline V gene encodes CDR1 GTSNPN and CDR2 SVGIG (reference sequence). DNA for the CDR3: TGTGCCTGGTGGGGGGGGAGCACTGAAGCTTTCTTT. Translating it yields CAWWGGSTEAFF.

The gene calls are TRBV7-9 and TRBJ2-1; D uncertain. The CDR3 has 13 residues. V gave up 5 bases and J gave up 10 bases, with 15 bases separating them. Looked up from germline, CDR1 is SEHNR and CDR2 is FQNEAQ (reference sequence). The CDR3 sequence: CASSPPVMIEQFF. The CDR3 DNA sequence: TGTGCCAGCAGCCCCCCGGTGATGATCGAGCAGTTCTTC. The complete variable domain, with remaining parts taken from reference TRBV7-9 and TRBJ2-1, reads DTGVSQNPRHKITKRGQNVTFRCDPISEHNRLYWYRQTLGQGPEFLTYFQNEAQLEKSRLLSDRFSAERPKGSFSTLEIQRTEQGDSAMYLCASSPPVMIEQFFGPGTRLTVL.

The CDR3: CASSLGGTEQYF. The CDR3 nucleotides read TGTGCCAGCAGCCTCGGGGGGACCGAGCAGTACTTC. The chain joins TRBV7-9 to TRBJ2-7, with TRBD2 identical over 7 bases. Per the germline V gene, CDR1 is SEHNR and CDR2 is FQNEAQ (reference sequence). Trimming removed 5 bases from V and 6 bases from J; junction bases left unmatched: 4. CDR3 length equals 12 residues.

The chain joins TRBV6-5 to TRBJ1-2; 11 nucleotides line up with TRBD1. Germline values: CDR1 MNHEY, CDR2 SVGAGI. CDR3 size: 15 residues. J lost 3 bases, V lost 6 bases, and 6 bases had no gene match. CDR3 residues: CASRDPGQGDYGYTF. The DNA of the CDR3 is TGTGCCAGCAGAGACCCGGGACAGGGGGACTATGGCTACACCTTC.

The genes are TRBV5-1 and TRBJ2-7; D might be TRBD1 (7 bases). V shed 1 base and J shed 0 bases, with 17 bases lying between them. Per germline, CDR1 SGHRS and CDR2 YFSETQ. This CDR3 region has 17 residues. The chain's CDR3 is CASSLTPWGDSSYEQYF. The DNA of the CDR3 is TGCGCCAGCAGCTTGACCCCCTGGGGGGACAGCTCCTACGAGCAGTACTTC.

The V gene is TRBV5-4, the J gene TRBJ2-7; perhaps TRBD2 as D (5 bases). Deletions cut 2 bases from V and 2 bases from J, with 8 bases between. CDR1 and CDR2 from the germline V gene are SGHNT and YYREEE (reference sequence). This CDR3 has 13 amino acids. CDR3 coding DNA: TGTGCCAGCAGCTTTTCCGGGGCCTACGAGCAGTACTTC. It yields the protein CASSFSGAYEQYF.

With respect to this clone: A junction boundary mismatches the germline segment, possibly from a read error. This sequence joins TRBV29-1 and TRBJ2-1; 8 bases are a match to TRBD2. The CDR3 has 15 amino acids. Germline loops: CDR1 SQVTM, CDR2 ANQGSEA. This CDR3 is CSVEGAGGRYNEQFF. The CDR3, as DNA: TGCAGCGTCGAAGGGGCGGGGGGCCGCTACAATGAGCAGTTCTTC.

This clone is a singleton in its sample. V gene TRBV25-1 combines with J gene TRBJ1-4, with unresolved D. The CDR3 consists of 15 residues. CDR1 MGHDK and CDR2 SYGVNS come from the germline V gene. Trimming took off 8 bases at V and 4 bases at J, with 17 bases between the two ends. CDR3 sequence (DNA): TGTGCCAGCGTTCCTTCGGAGGGAAATAATGAAAAACTGTTTTTT. Its translation: CASVPSEGNNEKLFF.

The CDR3 spells CASSLASGVNTEAFF. Here the CDR3 DNA reads TGTGCCAGCAGCTTAGCATCCGGGGTCAACACTGAAGCTTTCTTT. V usage is TRBV7-2 and J usage is TRBJ1-1; D unresolved. V was trimmed by 0 bases and J by 2 bases, leaving 10 bases between them. The germline gives CDR1 SGHTA, CDR2 FQGNSA. This CDR3 has 15 amino acids. Combining the CDR3 with reference TRBV7-2 and TRBJ1-1 gives the whole variable domain GAGVSQSPSNKVTEKGKDVELRCDPISGHTALYWYRQSLGQGLEFLIYFQGNSAPDKSGLPSDRFSAERTGGSVSTLTIQRTQQEDSAVYLCASSLASGVNTEAFFGQGTRLTVV.

This chain links TRBV30 with TRBJ1-4; 10 bases are a match to TRBD1. CDR3 length: 15 amino acids. Germline V gene data show CDR1 as GTSNPN and CDR2 as SVGIG (reference sequence). The J segment lost 6 bases and the V segment lost 4 bases, leaving 8 bases of the junction unmatched. The CDR3 loop reads CAWTQPGTGDEKLFF. CDR3 bases: TGTGCCTGGACCCAACCGGGGACAGGGGATGAAAAACTGTTTTTT.

J is TRBJ2-3 and V is TRBV4-1, with TRBD2 matching 8 bases. J was trimmed by 2 bases and V by 1 base; bases with no gene match: 5. This CDR3 has 16 amino acids. Germline V gene data show CDR1 as MGHRA and CDR2 as YSYEKL. The CDR3 reads CASSQATSGDTDTQYF. In nucleotides, the CDR3 is TGCGCCAGCAGCCAAGCTACTAGCGGCGACACAGATACGCAGTATTTT.

The chain combines TRBV5-4 with TRBJ2-7, with a weak D call TRBD2 (6 bases). The CDR3 has 14 amino acids. Germline V gives CDR1 SGHNT, CDR2 YYREEE (reference sequence). V lost 0 bases and J lost 7, with 14 bases in between. This CDR3 is CASSLGRELGEQYF. In nucleotides, the CDR3 is TGTGCCAGCAGCTTGGGACGGGAGTTGGGAGAGCAGTACTTC. Drawing the rest from reference TRBV5-4 and TRBJ2-7, the complete variable domain is ETGVTQSPTHLIKTRGQQVTLRCSSQSGHNTVSWYQQALGQGPQFIFQYYREEENGRGNFPPRFSGLQFPNYSSELNVNALELDDSALYLCASSLGRELGEQYFGPGTRLTVT.